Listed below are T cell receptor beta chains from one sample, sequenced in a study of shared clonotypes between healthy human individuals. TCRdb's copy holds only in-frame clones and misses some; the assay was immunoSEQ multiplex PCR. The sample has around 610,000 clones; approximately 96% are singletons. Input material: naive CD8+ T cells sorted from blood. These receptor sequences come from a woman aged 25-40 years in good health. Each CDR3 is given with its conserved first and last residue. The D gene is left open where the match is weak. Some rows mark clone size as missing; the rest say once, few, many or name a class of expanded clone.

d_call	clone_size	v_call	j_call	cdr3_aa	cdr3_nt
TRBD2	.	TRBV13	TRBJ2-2	CASSLRWTSGEITGELFF	TGTGCCAGCAGCTTAAGGTGGACTAGCGGAGAGATCACCGGGGAGCTGTTTTTT
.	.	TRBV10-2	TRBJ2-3	CASSAPRGGGDTQYF	TGCGCCAGCAGTGCCCCCAGGGGAGGGGGAGATACGCAGTATTTT
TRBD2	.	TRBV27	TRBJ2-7	CASSPSETSGRADEQYF	TGTGCCAGCAGTCCCTCCGAGACTAGCGGGAGGGCGGACGAGCAGTACTTC
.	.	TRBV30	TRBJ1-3	CAWTDSFSGNTIYF	TGTGCCTGGACGGACAGTTTCTCTGGAAACACCATATATTTT
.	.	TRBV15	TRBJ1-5	CATSRGNSNQPQHF	TGTGCCACCAGCAGAGGAAACAGCAATCAGCCCCAGCATTTT
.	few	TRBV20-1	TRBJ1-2	CSAESNYGYTF	TGCAGTGCTGAATCTAACTATGGCTACACCTTC
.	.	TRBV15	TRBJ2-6	CATSSSASGANVLTF	TGTGCCACCAGCAGTTCAGCCTCTGGGGCCAACGTCCTGACTTTC
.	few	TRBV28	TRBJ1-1	CASSLSGQMNTEAFF	TGTGCCAGCAGTTTATCCGGACAGATGAACACTGAAGCTTTCTTT
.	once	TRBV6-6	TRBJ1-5	CASSAQSGAQPQHF	TGTGCCAGCAGTGCTCAGTCGGGGGCTCAGCCCCAGCATTTT
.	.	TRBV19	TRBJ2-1	CASSMGLGESAYNEQFF	TGTGCCAGTAGTATGGGGTTGGGGGAATCTGCCTACAATGAGCAGTTCTTC
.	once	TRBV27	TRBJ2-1	CASSLTSLNTNEQFF	TGTGCCAGCAGTTTAACTAGTTTGAACACGAATGAGCAGTTCTTC
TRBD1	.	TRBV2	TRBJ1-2	CASRAPGQGNYGYTF	TGTGCCAGCAGGGCTCCGGGACAGGGCAACTATGGCTACACCTTC
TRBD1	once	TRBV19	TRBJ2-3	CASSKDRPTDTQYF	TGTGCCAGTAGTAAGGACAGGCCAACAGATACGCAGTATTTT
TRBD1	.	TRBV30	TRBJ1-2	CACDREGYTF	TGTGCCTGTGACAGGGAAGGCTACACCTTC
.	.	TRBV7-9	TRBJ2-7	CASSLATGKRDEQYF	TGTGCCAGCAGCTTAGCCACAGGAAAGAGGGACGAGCAGTACTTC
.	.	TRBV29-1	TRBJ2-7	CSASDSYEQYF	TGCAGCGCCTCAGACAGCTACGAGCAGTACTTC
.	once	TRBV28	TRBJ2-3	CASSLDSTDTQYF	TGTGCCAGCAGTTTAGATAGCACAGATACGCAGTATTTT